The 23 T cell receptor beta chains below were found in one sample sequenced in a study of T cells in Graves' hyperthyroidism and ophthalmopathy. Amplification targeted TCR beta CDR3 regions from RNA transcripts. First-round RT-PCR with HTBI primers amplified the TCR CDR3 region. TCRdb itself ran the multiplex PCR reads through MiXCR, one entry per CDR3 protein. This table has approximately 400,000 distinct CDR3 sequences, about 15% appearing once. What was sequenced was blood. These receptors originate from a woman aged 18-29 years with Graves' hyperthyroidism.

Ten or more counts support this clonotype. The chain uses TRBV27 and TRBJ2-1, with a tentative D call TRBD2 (5 bases). Germline V CDR1 and CDR2: MNHEY, SMNVEV (reference sequence). V lost 5 bases, J lost 4 bases, and 12 bases lay in between. CDR3 size: 14 residues. The CDR3 coding sequence is TGTGCCAGCAGTATTCCAACTAGTTACAATGAGCAGTTCTTC. The encoded protein is CASSIPTSYNEQFF.

This clonotype was detected only a few times. The CDR3 protein is CASSSDQYGYTF. CDR3 in DNA: TGCGCCAGCAGCTCAGACCAGTATGGCTACACCTTC. J is TRBJ1-2 and V is TRBV5-1; D call uncertain. From germline, CDR1 is SGHRS and CDR2 YFSETQ. The V gene lost 3 bases and the J gene lost 5 bases, with 8 bases spanning the gap. This CDR3 spans 12 amino acids. Variable domain in full (rest from reference TRBV5-1 and TRBJ1-2): KAGVTQTPRYLIKTRGQQVTLSCSPISGHRSVSWYQQTPGQGLQFLFEYFSETQRNKGNFPGRFSGRQFSNSRSEMNVSTLELGDSALYLCASSSDQYGYTFGSGTRLTVV.

This clonotype was counted ten times or more. The J gene is TRBJ2-5, the V gene TRBV7-6; 9 bases are shared with TRBD2. Germline CDR1 SGHVS, CDR2 FNYEAQ. The CDR3 extends over 16 amino acids. With 0 bases clipped from V and 5 bases from J, the junction kept 7 bases outside the gene matches. CDR3 nucleotides: TGTGCCAGCAGCTTAGCCGCTAGCGGGGATGGGGAGACCCAGTACTTC. Translation: CASSLAASGDGETQYF. Complete variable domain (other parts from reference TRBV7-6 and TRBJ2-5): GAGVSQSPRYKVTKRGQDVALRCDPISGHVSLYWYRQALGQGPEFLTYFNYEAQQDKSGLPNDRFSAERPEGSISTLTIQRTEQRDSAMYRCASSLAASGDGETQYFGPGTRLLVL.

This clonotype was found many times. For the CDR3, the DNA is TGTGCCACCTCACTACGAGATCGGTTTTTCGACTATGGCTACACCTTC. Protein product: CATSLRDRFFDYGYTF. The gene calls are TRBV11-2 and TRBJ1-2; D unresolved. Deletions cut 10 bases from V and 3 bases from J, with 24 bases between. Per the germline V gene, CDR1 is SGHAT and CDR2 is FQNNGV. There are 16 residues in the CDR3.

This clonotype was counted many times. V gene TRBV20-1 combines with J gene TRBJ2-7, with 11 bases that match TRBD2. The J segment lost 6 bases and the V segment lost 0 bases, leaving 4 bases of the junction unmatched. Germline V gene sequence: CDR1 DFQATT, CDR2 SNEGSKA (reference sequence). This CDR3 is built from 14 residues. The CDR3 coding sequence is TGCAGTGCTAGAGATGGGCTAGCGGGGGGCGAGCAGTACTTC. It yields the protein CSARDGLAGGEQYF.

Many counts were recorded for this clonotype. J is TRBJ1-6 and V is TRBV3-1; D remains ambiguous. Germline CDR1 and CDR2: LGHDT and YNNKEL (reference sequence). V was trimmed by 0 bases and J by 9 bases, leaving 15 bases between them. The CDR3 contains 16 residues. CDR3: CASSQEGSKASSPLHF. The CDR3 DNA reads as TGTGCCAGCAGCCAAGAAGGATCTAAGGCCTCTTCACCCCTCCACTTT.

This clonotype was picked up many times. This sequence joins TRBV10-3 and TRBJ1-1, with no clear D. Germline values: CDR1 ENHRY, CDR2 SYGVKD. CDR3 length equals 11 residues. V lost 5 bases to trimming and J lost 5 bases, with 6 bases between them. The CDR3 nucleotides are TGTGCCATCAGTCAGAAAACTGAAGCTTTCTTT. Translated: CAISQKTEAFF.

This sequence joins TRBV28 and TRBJ2-7; D possibly matches TRBD1 or TRBD2 (5 bases each). Germline values: CDR1 MDHEN, CDR2 SYDVKM. V dropped 5 bases and J dropped 0 bases, with 11 bases sitting between them. The CDR3 runs 14 residues. CDR3 residues: CASSRGRISYEQYF. The CDR3 DNA sequence: TGTGCCAGCAGTAGGGGACGGATCTCCTACGAGCAGTACTTC.

This clonotype was counted only a few times. This chain connects TRBV29-1 to TRBJ1-4; no clear D gene. V shed 3 bases and J shed 8 bases, with 7 bases lying between them. Looked up from germline, CDR1 is SQVTM and CDR2 is ANQGSEA. The CDR3 runs to 11 residues. CDR3 sequence reads: CSVEVEEKLFF. The CDR3 DNA reads TGCAGCGTTGAGGTAGAAGAAAAACTGTTTTTT.

In this sample, this clonotype turned up many times. The gene calls are TRBV18 and TRBJ1-3; D ambiguous. Germline assignment: CDR1 KGHSH and CDR2 LQKENI. The ends were cut back, 3 bases at V and 0 bases at J, with 9 bases in the middle. The CDR3 loop spans 15 amino acids. This CDR3 is CASSPDGDSGNTIYF. The CDR3 DNA is TGTGCCAGCTCACCGGACGGGGACTCTGGAAACACCATATATTTT.

The gene calls are TRBV20-1 and TRBJ1-2, with TRBD1 matching over 9 bases. The CDR3 is 14 residues long. Germline assignment: CDR1 DFQATT and CDR2 SNEGSKA (reference sequence). With V trimmed by 7 bases and J by 10 bases, 16 bases remained unmatched. CDR3 coding DNA: TGCAGTGTTAGCCACGGGACAGGGAAGTTTGTCTACACCTTC. Protein sequence: CSVSHGTGKFVYTF.

A note on this clonotype: A read error may explain this, as a much larger clone is one base away. This chain joins TRBV11-2 and TRBJ2-1, with TRBD2 identical over 12 bases. Germline V gives CDR1 SGHAT, CDR2 FQNNGV. The CDR3 has 16 amino acids. CDR3 sequence reads: CTSIGPLAGGPNEQFF. In DNA form, the CDR3 reads TGTACCAGCATCGGGCCCCTAGCGGGAGGGCCGAATGAGCAGTTCTTC.

This clonotype was counted many times. V gene TRBV19 combines with J gene TRBJ1-1; D might be TRBD1 (6 bases). With 3 bases removed from V and 5 bases from J, the gap between germline ends came to 16 bases. Germline loops: CDR1 LNHDA, CDR2 SQIVND (reference sequence). The CDR3 sequence is 15 residues long. The CDR3 protein is CASSIRTVGGTEAFF. As DNA, the CDR3 is TGTGCCAGTAGTATCCGGACAGTTGGAGGTACTGAAGCTTTCTTT.

Only a few counts were recorded for this clonotype. V is TRBV4-1 and J is TRBJ1-2, with TRBD1 matching 7 bases. The CDR3 length is 16 residues. From germline, CDR1 is MGHRA and CDR2 YSYEKL. Trimming at V came to 1 base and at J to 3 bases, leaving 8 bases not matched to a gene. The CDR3 region has the DNA TGCGCCAGCAGCCAAGCGGAAAACCAGGGGGACTATGGCTACACCTTC. This sequence encodes CASSQAENQGDYGYTF.

Many counts were recorded for this clonotype. CDR3 coding DNA: TGTGCCAGCAGCTACTGGGGCAATCAGCCCCAGCATTTT. Its protein product is CASSYWGNQPQHF. J is TRBJ1-5 and V is TRBV11-3, with D unresolved. In germline, CDR1 is SGHNT, CDR2 YENEEA. This CDR3 spans 13 amino acids. The ends were cut back, 4 bases at V and 2 bases at J, with 6 bases in the middle.

This clonotype was recorded once. CDR3 sequence reads: CATQGTTALEQYF. For the CDR3, the DNA is TGTGCCACCCAAGGGACTACTGCTTTGGAGCAGTACTTC. V and J are TRBV24-1 and TRBJ2-7; TRBD2 matches 7 bases. The germline gives CDR1 KGHDR, CDR2 SFDVKD. Unmatched junction bases numbered 11, after V lost 9 bases and J lost 7 bases. The CDR3 consists of 13 residues.

This clonotype was recorded many times. This rearrangement joins TRBV12-3 or TRBV12-4 to TRBJ2-7, with 8 nucleotides matching TRBD1. V shed 5 bases, J shed 4 bases, and the junction held 10 bases outside the gene matches. The CDR3 is 15 amino acids. This CDR3 reads CASSRQGALRYEQYF. Here the CDR3 DNA reads TGTGCCAGCAGTCGCCAGGGGGCCTTACGGTACGAGCAGTACTTC.

This clonotype was seen many times. This chain uses TRBV3-1 with TRBJ2-6; D unclear. Germline V CDR1 and CDR2: LGHDT, YNNKEL (reference sequence). V was trimmed by 0 bases and J by 0 bases, leaving 9 bases between them. The CDR3 runs 17 residues. The CDR3 nucleotides read TGTGCCAGCAGCCAAGAATTGGGCCACTCTGGGGCCAACGTCCTGACTTTC. Its protein product is CASSQELGHSGANVLTF.

This clonotype occurred many times. This rearrangement joins TRBV27 to TRBJ2-2; the match to TRBD2 covers 8 bases. Germline lookup yields CDR1 MNHEY and CDR2 SMNVEV (reference sequence). This CDR3 comprises 16 residues. V was pared by 3 bases and J by 1 base, with 4 bases of the junction left unmatched. The CDR3 loop reads CASSFSGKRNTGELFF. Written as DNA, the CDR3 is TGTGCCAGCAGTTTTAGCGGGAAACGGAACACCGGGGAGCTGTTTTTT.

This clonotype was observed many times. The chain recombines TRBV10-1 with TRBJ2-1; 10 nucleotides line up with TRBD2. CDR1 is WNHNN and CDR2 is SYGVQD in the germline V gene (reference sequence). CDR3 length: 15 residues. Trimming at V came to 2 bases and at J to 4 bases, leaving 2 bases not matched to a gene. CDR3: CASSEKAGGYNEQFF. In DNA, the CDR3 is TGCGCCAGCAGTGAGAAAGCGGGAGGGTACAATGAGCAGTTCTTC.

The V and J genes are TRBV29-1 and TRBJ2-1, with TRBD1 matching 8 bases. V gave up 6 bases and J gave up 6 bases; unmatched junction bases: 4. The CDR3 sequence is 12 residues long. Germline CDR1 reads SQVTM; CDR2 reads ANQGSEA. CDR3 coding DNA: TGCAGCGTGGACAGGGACGGCAATGAGCAGTTCTTC. This gives the protein CSVDRDGNEQFF.

At least ten counts were recorded for this clonotype. This chain uses TRBV3-1 with TRBJ2-7; D might be TRBD2 (6 bases). The germline V gene encodes CDR1 LGHDT and CDR2 YNNKEL (reference sequence). V lost 4 bases and J 2 bases, leaving 9 bases between the germline ends. CDR3 length: 13 residues. The CDR3 spells CASSRTITYEQYF. In DNA, the CDR3 is TGTGCCAGCAGCCGGACTATTACCTACGAGCAGTACTTC.

This clonotype was observed many times. This sequence joins TRBV20-1 and TRBJ2-1; 13 bases map to TRBD2. The CDR3 runs to 16 residues. Germline V gene sequence: CDR1 DFQATT, CDR2 SNEGSKA (reference sequence). J gave up 1 base and V 7 bases, and 7 bases lay outside the gene matches. CDR3 DNA: TGCAGTGGCCTCGTGACTAGCGGGAGGTCCTACAATGAGCAGTTCTTC. This sequence encodes CSGLVTSGRSYNEQFF.